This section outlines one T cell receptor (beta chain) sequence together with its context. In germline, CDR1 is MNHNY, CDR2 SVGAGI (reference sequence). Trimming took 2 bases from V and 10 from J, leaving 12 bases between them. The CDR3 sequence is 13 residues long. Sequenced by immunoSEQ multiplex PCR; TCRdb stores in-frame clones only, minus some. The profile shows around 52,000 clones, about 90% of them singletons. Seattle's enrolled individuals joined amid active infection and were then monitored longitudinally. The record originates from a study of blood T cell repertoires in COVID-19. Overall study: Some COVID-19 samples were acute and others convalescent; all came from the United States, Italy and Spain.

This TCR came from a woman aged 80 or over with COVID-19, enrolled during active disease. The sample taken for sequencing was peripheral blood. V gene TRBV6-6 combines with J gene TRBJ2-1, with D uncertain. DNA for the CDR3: TGTGCCAGCAGTTACGCGTCGGTACCCGAGCAGTTCTTC. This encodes CASSYASVPEQFF.